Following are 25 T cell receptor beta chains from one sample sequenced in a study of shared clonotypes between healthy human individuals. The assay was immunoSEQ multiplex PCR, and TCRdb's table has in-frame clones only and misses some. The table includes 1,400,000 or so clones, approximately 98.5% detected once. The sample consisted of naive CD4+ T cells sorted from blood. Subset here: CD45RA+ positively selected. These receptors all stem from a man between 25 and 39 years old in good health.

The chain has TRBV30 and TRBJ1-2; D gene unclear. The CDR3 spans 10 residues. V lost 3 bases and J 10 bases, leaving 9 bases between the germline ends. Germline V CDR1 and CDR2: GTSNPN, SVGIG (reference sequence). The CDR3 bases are TGTGCCTGGAGGCGGATATTCTACACCTTC. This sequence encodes CAWRRIFYTF.

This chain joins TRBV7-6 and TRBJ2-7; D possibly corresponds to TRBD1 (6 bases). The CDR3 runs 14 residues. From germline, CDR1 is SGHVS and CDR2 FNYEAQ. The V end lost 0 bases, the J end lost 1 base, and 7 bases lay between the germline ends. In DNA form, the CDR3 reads TGTGCCAGCAGCTTAGCTGGACAGTCCTACGAGCAGTACTTC. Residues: CASSLAGQSYEQYF.

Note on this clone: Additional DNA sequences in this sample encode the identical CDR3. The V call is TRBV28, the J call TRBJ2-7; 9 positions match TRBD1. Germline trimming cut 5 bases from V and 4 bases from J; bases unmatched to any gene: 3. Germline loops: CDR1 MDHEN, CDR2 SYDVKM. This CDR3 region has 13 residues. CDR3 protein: CASSPGTGYEQYF. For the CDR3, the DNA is TGTGCCAGCAGTCCCGGGACAGGGTACGAGCAGTACTTC.

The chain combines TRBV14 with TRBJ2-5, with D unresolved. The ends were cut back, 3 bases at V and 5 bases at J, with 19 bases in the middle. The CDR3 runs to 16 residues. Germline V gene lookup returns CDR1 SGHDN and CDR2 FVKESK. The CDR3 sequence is CASSHSNRLTGETQYF. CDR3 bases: TGTGCCAGCAGCCACTCAAATCGACTCACCGGGGAGACCCAGTACTTC.

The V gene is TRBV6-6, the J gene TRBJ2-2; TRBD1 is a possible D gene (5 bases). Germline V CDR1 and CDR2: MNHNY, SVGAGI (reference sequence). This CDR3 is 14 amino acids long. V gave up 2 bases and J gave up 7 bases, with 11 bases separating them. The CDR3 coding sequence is TGTGCCAGCAGTTACGGAAGACAGTTCGGGGAGCTGTTTTTT. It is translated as CASSYGRQFGELFF.

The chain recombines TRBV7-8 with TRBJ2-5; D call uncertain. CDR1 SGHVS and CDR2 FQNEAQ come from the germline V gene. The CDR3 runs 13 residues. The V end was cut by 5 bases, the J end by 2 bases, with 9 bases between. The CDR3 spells CASSPYGQETQYF. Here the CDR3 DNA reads TGTGCCAGCAGCCCCTACGGGCAAGAGACCCAGTACTTC.

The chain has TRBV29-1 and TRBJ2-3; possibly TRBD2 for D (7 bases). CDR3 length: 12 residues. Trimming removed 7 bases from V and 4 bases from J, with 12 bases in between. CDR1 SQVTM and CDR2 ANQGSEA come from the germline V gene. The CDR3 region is CSAGGWADTQYF. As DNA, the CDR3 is TGCAGCGCGGGGGGCTGGGCAGATACGCAGTATTTT.

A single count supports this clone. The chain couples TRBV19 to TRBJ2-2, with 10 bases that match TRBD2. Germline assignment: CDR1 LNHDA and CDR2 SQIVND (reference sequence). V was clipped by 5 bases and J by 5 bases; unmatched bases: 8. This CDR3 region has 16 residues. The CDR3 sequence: CASSPRGSGRTGELFF. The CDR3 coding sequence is TGTGCCAGTAGTCCGCGGGGTAGCGGGAGGACCGGGGAGCTGTTTTTT.

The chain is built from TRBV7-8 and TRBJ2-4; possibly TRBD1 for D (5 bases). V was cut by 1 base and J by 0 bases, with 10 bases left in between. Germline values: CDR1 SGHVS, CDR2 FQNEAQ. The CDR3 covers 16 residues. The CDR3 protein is CASSLVIQGAKNIQYF. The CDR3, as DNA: TGTGCCAGCAGCTTAGTCATTCAGGGAGCCAAAAACATTCAGTACTTC.

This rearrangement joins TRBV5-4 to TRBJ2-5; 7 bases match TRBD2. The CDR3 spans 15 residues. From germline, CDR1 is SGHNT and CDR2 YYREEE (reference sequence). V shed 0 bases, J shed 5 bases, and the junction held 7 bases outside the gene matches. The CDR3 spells CASSLAVAGEETQYF. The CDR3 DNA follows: TGTGCCAGCAGCTTGGCAGTCGCGGGGGAGGAGACCCAGTACTTC.

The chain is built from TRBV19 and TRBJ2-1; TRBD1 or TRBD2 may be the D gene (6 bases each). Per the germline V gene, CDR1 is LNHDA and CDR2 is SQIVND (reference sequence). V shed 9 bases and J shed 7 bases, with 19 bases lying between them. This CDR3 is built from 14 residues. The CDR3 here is CASRDKGLGNEQFF. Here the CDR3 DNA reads TGTGCCAGCCGGGACAAGGGACTGGGGAATGAGCAGTTCTTC.

DNA for the CDR3: TGTGCCAGCAGCTTAGTGTCGTCCGGCGAAGCTTTCTTT. Protein: CASSLVSSGEAFF. This rearrangement joins TRBV11-2 to TRBJ1-1; no reliable D call. Germline CDR1 is SGHAT and CDR2 is FQNNGV. Trimming removed 1 base at V and 8 bases at J, with 11 bases between. This CDR3 is built from 13 residues.

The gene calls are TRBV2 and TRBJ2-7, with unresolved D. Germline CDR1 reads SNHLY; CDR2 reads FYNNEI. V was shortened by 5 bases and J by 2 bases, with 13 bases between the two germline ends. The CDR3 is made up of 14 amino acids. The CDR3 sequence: CASSPNGLAYEQYF. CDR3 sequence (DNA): TGTGCCAGCAGTCCAAATGGGTTAGCCTACGAGCAGTACTTC.

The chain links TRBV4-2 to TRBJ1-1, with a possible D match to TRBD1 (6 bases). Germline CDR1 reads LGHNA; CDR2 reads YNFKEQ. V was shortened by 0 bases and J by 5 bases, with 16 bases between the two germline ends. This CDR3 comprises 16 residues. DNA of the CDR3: TGTGCCAGCAGCCAAGAAATAGGGGGGGTTGGGACTGAAGCTTTCTTT. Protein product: CASSQEIGGVGTEAFF.

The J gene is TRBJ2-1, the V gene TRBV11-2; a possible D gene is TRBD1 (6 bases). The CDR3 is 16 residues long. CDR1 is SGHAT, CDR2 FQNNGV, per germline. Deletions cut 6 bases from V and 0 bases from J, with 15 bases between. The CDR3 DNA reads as TGTGCCAGCAGATCGTTACAGGGCCCCTCCTACAATGAGCAGTTCTTC. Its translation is CASRSLQGPSYNEQFF.

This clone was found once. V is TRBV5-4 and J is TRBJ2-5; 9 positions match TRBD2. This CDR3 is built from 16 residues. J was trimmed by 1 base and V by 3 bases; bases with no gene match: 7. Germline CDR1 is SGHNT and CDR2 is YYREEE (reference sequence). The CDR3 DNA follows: TGTGCCAGCAGCTCTGGAGCTAGCGGGATCCAAGAGACCCAGTACTTC. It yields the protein CASSSGASGIQETQYF.

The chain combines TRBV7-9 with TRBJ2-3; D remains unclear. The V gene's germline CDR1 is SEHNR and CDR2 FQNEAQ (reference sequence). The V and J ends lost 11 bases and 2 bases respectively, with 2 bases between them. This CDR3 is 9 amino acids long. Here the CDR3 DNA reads TGTGCCCTCACAGATACGCAGTATTTT. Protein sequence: CALTDTQYF.

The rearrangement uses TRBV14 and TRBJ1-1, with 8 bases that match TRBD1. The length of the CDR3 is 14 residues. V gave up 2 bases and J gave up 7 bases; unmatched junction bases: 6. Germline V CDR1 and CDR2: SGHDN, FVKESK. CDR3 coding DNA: TGTGCCAGCAGCCAAATAGCACAGGGGGTTGAAGCTTTCTTT. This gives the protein CASSQIAQGVEAFF.

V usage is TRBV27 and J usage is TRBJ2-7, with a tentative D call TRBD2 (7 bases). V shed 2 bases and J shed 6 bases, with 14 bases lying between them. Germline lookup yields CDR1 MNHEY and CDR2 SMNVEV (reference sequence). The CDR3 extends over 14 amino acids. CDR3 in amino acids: CASSLMRGQGEQYF. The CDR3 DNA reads TGTGCCAGCAGTTTAATGCGGGGGCAGGGCGAGCAGTACTTC.

Here the CDR3 DNA reads TGTGCCAGCAGCTTAGTATCTAGCGGGAGTCCGAACACCGGGGAGCTGTTTTTT. It yields the protein CASSLVSSGSPNTGELFF. The rearrangement uses TRBV7-2 and TRBJ2-2, with 10 nucleotides matching TRBD2. The CDR3 contains 18 residues. The germline V gene encodes CDR1 SGHTA and CDR2 FQGNSA. With V trimmed by 1 base and J by 0 bases, 5 bases remained unmatched.

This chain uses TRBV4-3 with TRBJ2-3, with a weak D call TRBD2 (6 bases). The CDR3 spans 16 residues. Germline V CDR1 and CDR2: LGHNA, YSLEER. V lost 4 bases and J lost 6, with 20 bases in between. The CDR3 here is CASSLKRGGIPDTQYF. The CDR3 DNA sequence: TGCGCCAGCAGCCTAAAGAGGGGCGGGATCCCGGATACGCAGTATTTT.

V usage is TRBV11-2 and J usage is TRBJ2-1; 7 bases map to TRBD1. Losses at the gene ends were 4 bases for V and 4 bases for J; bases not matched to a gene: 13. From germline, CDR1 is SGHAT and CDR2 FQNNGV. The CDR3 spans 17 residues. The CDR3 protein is CASSSSKTDRNYNEQFF. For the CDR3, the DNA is TGTGCCAGCAGCTCTTCAAAAACGGACAGGAATTACAATGAGCAGTTCTTC.

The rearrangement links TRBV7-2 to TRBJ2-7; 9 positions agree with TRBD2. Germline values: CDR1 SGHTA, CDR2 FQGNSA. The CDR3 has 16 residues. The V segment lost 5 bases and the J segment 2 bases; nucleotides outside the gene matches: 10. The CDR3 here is CASSTQTSGAPYEQYF. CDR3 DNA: TGTGCCAGCAGCACCCAGACTAGCGGAGCCCCCTACGAGCAGTACTTC.

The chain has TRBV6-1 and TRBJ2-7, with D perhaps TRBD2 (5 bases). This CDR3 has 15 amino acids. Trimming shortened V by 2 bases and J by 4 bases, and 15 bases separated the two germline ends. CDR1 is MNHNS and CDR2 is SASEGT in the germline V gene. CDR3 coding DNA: TGTGCCAGCAGTGAATCCGCTAGCAGCTTTTACGAGCAGTACTTC. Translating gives CASSESASSFYEQYF.

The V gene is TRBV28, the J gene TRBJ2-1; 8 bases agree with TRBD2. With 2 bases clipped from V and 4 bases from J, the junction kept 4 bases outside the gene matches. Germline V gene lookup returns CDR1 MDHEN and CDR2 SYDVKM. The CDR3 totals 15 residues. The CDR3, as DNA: TGTGCCAGCAGTTTAGCGGGGGGAACATACAATGAGCAGTTCTTC. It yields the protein CASSLAGGTYNEQFF.